The 3 T cell receptor beta chains below come from one sample, sequenced in a study of blood T cell repertoires in COVID-19. Produced via immunoSEQ multiplex PCR; TCRdb's table is partial and in-frame only. The table has under 350,000 clones, around 84% seen once. Material: peripheral blood. Receptors originate from a man between 65 and 85 years old with acute or convalescent COVID-19.

V usage is TRBV7-9 and J usage is TRBJ1-6, with D unresolved. CDR3 length: 14 residues. Germline V CDR1 and CDR2: SEHNR, FQNEAQ (reference sequence). V lost 5 bases to trimming and J lost 8 bases, with 13 bases between them. The DNA of the CDR3 is TGTGCCAGCAGCCGAGGGCCGGGAGATTCACCCCTCCACTTT. Amino acids: CASSRGPGDSPLHF.

CDR3 region: CASSLARGYGELFF. The CDR3 nucleotides read TGTGCCAGCAGTTTAGCGCGGGGGTACGGGGAGCTGTTTTTT. This chain connects TRBV6-2 or TRBV6-3 to TRBJ2-2, with TRBD2 matching over 7 bases. CDR3 length equals 14 residues. The germline CDR1 and CDR2 sequences are MNHEY and SVGEGT. The junction had 6 bases not matched to a gene; V was cut back by 4 bases and J by 7 bases.

The V and J genes are TRBV25-1 and TRBJ2-3, with 8 positions matching TRBD1. The CDR3 is 16 residues long. Losses at the gene ends were 3 bases for V and 0 bases for J; bases not matched to a gene: 5. CDR1 and CDR2 (germline): MGHDK, SYGVNS. CDR3 nucleotide sequence: TGTGCCAGCAGTGACCCAGGACAGGGAAGCACAGATACGCAGTATTTT. It encodes CASSDPGQGSTDTQYF.